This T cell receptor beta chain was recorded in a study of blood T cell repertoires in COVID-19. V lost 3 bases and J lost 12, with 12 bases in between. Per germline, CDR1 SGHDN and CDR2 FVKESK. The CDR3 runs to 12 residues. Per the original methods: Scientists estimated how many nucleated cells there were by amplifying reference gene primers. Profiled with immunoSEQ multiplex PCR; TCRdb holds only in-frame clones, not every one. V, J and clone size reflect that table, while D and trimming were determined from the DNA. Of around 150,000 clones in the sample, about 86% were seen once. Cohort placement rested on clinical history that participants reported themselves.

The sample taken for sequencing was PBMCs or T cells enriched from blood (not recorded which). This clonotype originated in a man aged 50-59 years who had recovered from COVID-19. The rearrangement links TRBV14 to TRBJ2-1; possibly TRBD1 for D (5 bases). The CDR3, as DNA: TGTGCCAGCAGCCAGGGGCGTCGAGGGCAGTTCTTC. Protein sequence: CASSQGRRGQFF.